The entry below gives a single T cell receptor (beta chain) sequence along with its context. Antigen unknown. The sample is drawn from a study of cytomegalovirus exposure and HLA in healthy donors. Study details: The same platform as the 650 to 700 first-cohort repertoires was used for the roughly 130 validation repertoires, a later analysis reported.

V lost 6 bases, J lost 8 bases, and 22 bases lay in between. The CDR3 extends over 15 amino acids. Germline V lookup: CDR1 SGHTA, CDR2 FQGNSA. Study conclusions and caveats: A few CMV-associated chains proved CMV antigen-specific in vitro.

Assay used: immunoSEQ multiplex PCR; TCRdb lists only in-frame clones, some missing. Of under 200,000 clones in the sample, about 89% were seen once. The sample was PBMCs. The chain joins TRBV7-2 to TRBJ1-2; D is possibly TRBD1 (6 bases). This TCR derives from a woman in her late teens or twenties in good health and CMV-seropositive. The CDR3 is CASRPPRGGLEGYTF. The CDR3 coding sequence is TGTGCCAGCAGACCCCCCAGAGGGGGTTTGGAAGGCTACACCTTC.